The clone carrying this T cell receptor (beta chain) was recorded a few times. Vbeta (60) and Jbeta (13) primers were used in the PCR. Method: immunoSEQ multiplex PCR; TCRdb's copy keeps in-frame clones and lacks some. Of 200,000 or so clones in the sample, approximately 70% were seen once. This sample stems from a study of cytomegalovirus exposure and HLA in healthy donors. Germline V gene lookup returns CDR1 SGHRS and CDR2 YFSETQ. The CDR3 loop spans 15 amino acids. V shed 0 bases, J shed 2 bases, and the junction held 3 bases outside the gene matches. The sequence was obtained from a man aged 40-49 years in good health and CMV-seropositive. Source material: PBMCs. The chain couples TRBV5-1 to TRBJ2-3; 7 bases line up with TRBD2. The CDR3 DNA reads TGCGCCAGCAGCTTGGTGGCGGGGGTCACAGATACGCAGTATTTT. The encoded protein is CASSLVAGVTDTQYF.